The sequence of this T cell receptor beta chain was determined in a study of post-analysis software for immune sequencing data. The wider study: As for disease course, relapsing-remitting, secondary progressive and progressive-relapsing multiple sclerosis were all included. Broader study findings: Several TRBV segments were more frequent in patients than controls; TRBV5-6, TRBV5-1 and TRBV20-1 belonged to this group. Clustering by F measure revealed strong co-clustering among samples prepared together in one batch.

After removal of 5 bases from V and 2 bases from J, the junction contained 7 bases not matched to a gene. This CDR3 has 16 residues. Germline loops: CDR1 SEHNR, CDR2 FQNEAQ (reference sequence). To note about this clonotype: Its antigen is unidentified.

Prepared libraries of TCR beta cDNA carried unique molecular identifiers. Once 1 to 10 million T cells were used, about 510,000 cDNA molecules resulted. TCRdb re-called the PCR reads through MiXCR, storing one row per CDR3 protein. The repertoire consists of 450,000 to 700,000 distinct CDR3 sequences, with roughly 40% occurring once and the leading ten covering about 1.5%. The chain couples TRBV7-9 to TRBJ2-7; 12 nucleotides match TRBD2. Sequencing was carried out using blood. The receptor was isolated from a girl between 5 and 17 years old with multiple sclerosis. This chain's CDR3 is CASSLGTSGRPYEQYF. The CDR3, as DNA: TGTGCCAGCAGCCTAGGGACTAGCGGGCGTCCCTACGAGCAGTACTTC.